A single T cell receptor (beta chain) is shown here with its context. TCR beta CDR3 sequences were amplified from RNA transcripts. The HTBI set primed first-round TCR CDR3 RT-PCR. TCRdb independently ran MiXCR on the multiplex PCR reads; one entry per CDR3 protein. The sample has hundreds of thousands of distinct CDR3 sequences; about 20% are singletons. This entry is derived from a study of T cells in Graves' hyperthyroidism and ophthalmopathy. Trimming stripped 6 bases from V and 8 bases from J, with 20 bases between. The CDR3 length is 16 residues. In germline, CDR1 is MNHNS, CDR2 SASEGT. Uncontrolled infection, other autoimmune disease, pregnancy or lactation barred patients from enrollment.

The sequenced sample consisted of blood. The receptor was derived from a man younger than 45 with Graves' ophthalmopathy. The rearrangement joins TRBV6-1 to TRBJ1-6, with D possibly matching TRBD1 (5 bases). CDR3 bases: TGTGCCAGCAGACCGGGACCGAGGATTTTGGATTCACCCCTCCACTTT. This sequence encodes CASRPGPRILDSPLHF.